This is a list of T cell receptor beta chains from one sample in a study of blood T cells in healthy people across ages. TCRdb re-analysed the 5' RACE reads in MiXCR, keeping a single row per CDR3 protein. Among over 1.5 million distinct CDR3 sequences listed, roughly 50% were seen once. Source material: blood. Every receptor here comes from a woman in her 40s in good health. Each CDR3 is given without its conserved first and last residue. Fields, in order: clone size, D gene, J gene, V gene, CDR3 protein. The D gene is left open where the match is weak. Expanded clones get a size class; other rows say once, few or many, or leave the size out.

>-|-|TRBJ2-3|TRBV7-2
ASSPPNSGETSDTQY
>-|TRBD1|TRBJ2-7|TRBV28
AGSFLTGAAYEQY
>few|-|TRBJ1-2|TRBV5-6
ASREGGGNRDGYT
>-|TRBD2|TRBJ2-7|TRBV7-2
ASSLNAGGTPYEQY
>-|TRBD2|TRBJ2-1|TRBV5-1
ASSPGLFAGDSYNEQF
>few|TRBD1|TRBJ2-1|TRBV11-2
ASSLTPGQGAFGEQF
>few|TRBD1|TRBJ2-6|TRBV5-1
ASSWETGGIGTGANVLT
>-|TRBD1|TRBJ1-4|TRBV20-1
SAPFDRGLREKLF
>-|-|TRBJ1-2|TRBV20-1
SAWAGVGAYGYT
>-|TRBD2|TRBJ2-1|TRBV27
ASSLGLAGGPTYNEQF
>-|-|TRBJ1-6|TRBV28
ASIPGRAAVTLYNSPLH
>-|TRBD1|TRBJ1-2|TRBV10-2
ASIGQGAGYGYT
>few|TRBD2|TRBJ2-3|TRBV4-3
ASGWTSGIGTDTQY
>-|-|TRBJ1-4|TRBV6-2/TRBV6-3
ASRPRALNEKLF
>-|-|TRBJ1-1|TRBV7-2
ASSLWMNTEAF
>-|-|TRBJ1-6|TRBV5-1
ANSRELGSSSPLH
>-|-|TRBJ2-1|TRBV4-3
ASSRGFVNEQF
>-|TRBD1|TRBJ1-2|TRBV25-1
ASSETGAGYGYT
>-|TRBD2|TRBJ2-4|TRBV5-1
ASSSGTRENIQY
>many|-|TRBJ2-5|TRBV5-1
ASSHGTGVQETQY
>once|-|TRBJ1-2|TRBV15
ATSRAVGTANGYT
>-|-|TRBJ2-7|TRBV24-1
ATSDSGVHEQY
>-|TRBD1|TRBJ1-2|TRBV3-1
ASSQWDRSDGYT
>-|-|TRBJ2-3|TRBV24-1
ATSVGLLGDTQY
>few|-|TRBJ1-1|TRBV10-3
AIGQSDTEAF
>-|TRBD2|TRBJ2-5|TRBV20-1
SASLAGARILQTQY
>-|-|TRBJ2-5|TRBV29-1
SVEDLSETQY
>-|-|TRBJ1-5|TRBV6-1
ASSQEAGRNQPQH
>few|-|TRBJ2-3|TRBV5-1
ASSLETAEDTQY